This entry is about one T cell receptor beta chain. Its cognate antigen is unknown. Measured with immunoSEQ multiplex PCR; TCRdb has only the in-frame clones, and not every one. The sample shows approximately 80,000 clones, about 81% of them seen only once. Time point defined: week 47, end of study. Mutant IDH1 20-mer peptide, at 300 ug, made up each vaccine dose, with topical imiquimod. This sample is drawn from a study of a mutant IDH1 vaccine in newly diagnosed glioma. Study in general: Onset of vaccination occurred 4-6 weeks following radiotherapy alone, or with temozolomide cycles. Among treated patients, 62.5% were male and approximately 40% female, and mean age was roughly 40 years.

The TCR comes from a middle-aged man with glioma. Source: PBMCs, taken from a glioma patient whose treatment included an IDH1 peptide vaccine.

CDR3 protein: CATPLRGQVLSGANVLTF. The CDR3 DNA reads as TGTGCCACCCCACTCCGGGGACAGGTCCTCTCTGGGGCCAACGTCCTGACTTTC. This sequence joins TRBV7-9 and TRBJ2-6; 8 bases are a match to TRBD1. CDR1 is SEHNR and CDR2 is FQNEAQ in the germline V gene (reference sequence). The CDR3 is 18 amino acids. V lost 10 bases, J lost 0 bases, and 14 bases stayed unmatched. Drawing the rest from reference TRBV7-9 and TRBJ2-6, the complete variable domain is DTGVSQNPRHKITKRGQNVTFRCDPISEHNRLYWYRQTLGQGPEFLTYFQNEAQLEKSRLLSDRFSAERPKGSFSTLEIQRTEQGDSAMYLCATPLRGQVLSGANVLTFGAGSRLTVL.